The source of this TCR beta chain is a study of PD-L1 blockade in urothelial cancer. At the level of the study: Males with bladder-origin urothelial cancer made up about 90% of the roughly 29 patients. The researchers analyzed blood 3 weeks (second dose) and 6 weeks after treatment start.

The time point here: pretreatment peripheral blood. Patients had locally advanced or metastatic urothelial carcinoma. Profiled with immunoSEQ multiplex PCR; TCRdb holds only in-frame clones, not every one. The sample yields around 100,000 clones, about nine tenths seen once. Per germline, CDR1 SGHTA and CDR2 FQGTGA. This CDR3 is built from 14 residues. V was clipped by 0 bases and J by 1 base; unmatched bases: 0. The receptor was isolated from a man aged 55 to 70 with urothelial cancer. The rearrangement joins TRBV7-3 to TRBJ2-7, with 7 positions matching TRBD1. The material sequenced was PBMCs, taken around atezolizumab (anti-PD-L1) treatment. CDR3 DNA sequence: TGTGCCAGCAGCTTAACGGGACAGTCCTACGAGCAGTACTTC. Residues: CASSLTGQSYEQYF.